The source of this T cell receptor (beta chain) is a study of CD8+CD57+ T cells in acquired aplastic anemia. For sequencing, patients were chosen who had shown expansion of CD8+CD57+ cells by flow cytometry. Severe acquired aplastic anemia affected all patients. Receipt of therapy had not occurred in any patient by the time of blood sampling. According to the study, genomic DNA was the template for TCR beta VDJ and CDR3 profiling. MiXCR was run by TCRdb on the reads, yielding one entry per CDR3 protein. The sample yields about 260,000 distinct CDR3 sequences, approximately 79% seen once. Findings of the study overall: Between patients and controls, around 31 CD8+ CDR3 sequences were found in common. No significant patient-versus-control difference appeared in CD8+ Simpson's diversity.

In its sample, this clonotype was seen once. Antigen: not known. At one end, the junction sequence differs from germline, possibly due to a read error. Sequences were obtained from sorted CD4+, CD8+, or CD8+CD57+ T cells (not recorded which) from PBMCs. The sequence came from a human donor with aplastic anemia.

Written as DNA, the CDR3 is TGTGCCAGCAGCTTGCATGGAGACCAGCCACAGCATTTT. This translates into CASSLHGDQPQHF. The chain carries TRBV7-8 and TRBJ1-5; D call uncertain. CDR3 length equals 13 residues. In germline, CDR1 is SGHVS, CDR2 FQNEAQ.